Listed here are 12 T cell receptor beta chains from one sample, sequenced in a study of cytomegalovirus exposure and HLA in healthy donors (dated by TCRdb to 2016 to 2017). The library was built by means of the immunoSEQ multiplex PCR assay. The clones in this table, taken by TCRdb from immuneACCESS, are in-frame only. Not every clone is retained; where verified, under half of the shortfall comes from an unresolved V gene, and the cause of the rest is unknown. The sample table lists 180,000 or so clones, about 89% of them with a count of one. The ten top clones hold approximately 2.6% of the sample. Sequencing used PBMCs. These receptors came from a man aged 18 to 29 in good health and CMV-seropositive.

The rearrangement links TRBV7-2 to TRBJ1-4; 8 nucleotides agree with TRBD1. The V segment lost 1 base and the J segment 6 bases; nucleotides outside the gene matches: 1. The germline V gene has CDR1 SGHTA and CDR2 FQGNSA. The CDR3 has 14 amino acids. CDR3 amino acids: CASSLGRGHEKLFF. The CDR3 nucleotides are TGTGCCAGCAGCTTAGGCAGGGGGCATGAAAAACTGTTTTTT.

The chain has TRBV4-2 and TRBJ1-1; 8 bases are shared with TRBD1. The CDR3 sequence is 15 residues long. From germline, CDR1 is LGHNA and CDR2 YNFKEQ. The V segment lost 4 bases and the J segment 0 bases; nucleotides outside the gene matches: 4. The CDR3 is CASSPGQGMNTEAFF. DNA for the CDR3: TGTGCCAGCAGCCCCGGACAGGGAATGAACACTGAAGCTTTCTTT.

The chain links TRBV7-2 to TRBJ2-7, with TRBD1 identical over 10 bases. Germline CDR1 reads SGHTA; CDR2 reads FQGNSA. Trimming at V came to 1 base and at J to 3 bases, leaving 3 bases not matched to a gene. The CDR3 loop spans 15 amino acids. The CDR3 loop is CASSLGQGAHYEQYF. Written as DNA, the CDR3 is TGTGCCAGCAGCTTAGGACAGGGGGCGCACTACGAGCAGTACTTC.

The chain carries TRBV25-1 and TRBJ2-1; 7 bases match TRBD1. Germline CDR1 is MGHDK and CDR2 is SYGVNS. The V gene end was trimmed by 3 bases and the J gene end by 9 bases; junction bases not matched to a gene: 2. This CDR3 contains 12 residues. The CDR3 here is CASSDQGVEQFF. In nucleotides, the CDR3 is TGTGCCAGCAGTGACCAGGGGGTTGAGCAGTTCTTC.

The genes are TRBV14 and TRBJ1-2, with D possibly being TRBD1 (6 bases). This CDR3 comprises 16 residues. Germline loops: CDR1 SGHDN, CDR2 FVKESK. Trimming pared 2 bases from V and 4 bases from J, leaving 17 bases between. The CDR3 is CASSQFFLGASYGYTF. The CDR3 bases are TGTGCCAGCAGCCAATTCTTTCTGGGGGCGAGCTATGGCTACACCTTC.

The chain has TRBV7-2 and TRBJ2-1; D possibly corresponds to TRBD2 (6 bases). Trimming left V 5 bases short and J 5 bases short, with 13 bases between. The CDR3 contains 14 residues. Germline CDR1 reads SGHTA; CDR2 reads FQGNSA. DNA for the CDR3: TGTGCCAGCAGCCGGGACTGGGCAAACAATGAGCAGTTCTTC. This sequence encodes CASSRDWANNEQFF.

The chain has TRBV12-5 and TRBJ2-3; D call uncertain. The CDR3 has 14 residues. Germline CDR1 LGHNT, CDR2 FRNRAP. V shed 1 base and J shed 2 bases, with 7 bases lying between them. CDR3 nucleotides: TGTGCTAGTGGTTTGGATTTGGCCACAGATACGCAGTATTTT. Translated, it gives CASGLDLATDTQYF.

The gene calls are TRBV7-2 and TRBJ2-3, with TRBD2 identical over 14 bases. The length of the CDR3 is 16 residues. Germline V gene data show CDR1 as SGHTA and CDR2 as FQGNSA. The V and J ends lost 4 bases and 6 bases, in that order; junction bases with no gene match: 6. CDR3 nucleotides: TGTGCCAGCAGCTCGGGGACTAGCGGGAGAAGTGATACGCAGTATTTT. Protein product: CASSSGTSGRSDTQYF.

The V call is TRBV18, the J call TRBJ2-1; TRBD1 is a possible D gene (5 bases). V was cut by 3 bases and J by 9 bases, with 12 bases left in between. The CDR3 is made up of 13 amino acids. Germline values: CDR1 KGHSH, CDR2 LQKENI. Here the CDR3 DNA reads TGTGCCAGCTCACCGACAGATTATGGTGAGCAGTTCTTC. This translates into CASSPTDYGEQFF.

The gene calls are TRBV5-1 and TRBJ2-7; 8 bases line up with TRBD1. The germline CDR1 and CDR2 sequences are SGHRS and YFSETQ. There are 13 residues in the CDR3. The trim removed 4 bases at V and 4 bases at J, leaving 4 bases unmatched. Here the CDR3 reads CASSPRTGYEQYF. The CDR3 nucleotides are TGCGCCAGCAGCCCACGGACAGGGTACGAGCAGTACTTC.

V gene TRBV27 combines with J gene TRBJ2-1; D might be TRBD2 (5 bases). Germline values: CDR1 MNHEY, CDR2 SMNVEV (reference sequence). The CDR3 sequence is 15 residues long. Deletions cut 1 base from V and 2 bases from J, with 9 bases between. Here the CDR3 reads CASSLYGVPYNEQFF. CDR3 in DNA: TGTGCCAGCAGTTTATACGGGGTTCCCTACAATGAGCAGTTCTTC.

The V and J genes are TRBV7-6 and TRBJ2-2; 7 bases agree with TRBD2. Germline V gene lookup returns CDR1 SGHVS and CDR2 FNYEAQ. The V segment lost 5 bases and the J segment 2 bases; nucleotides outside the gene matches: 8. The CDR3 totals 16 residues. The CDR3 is CASSPSGGRNTGELFF. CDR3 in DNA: TGTGCCAGCAGCCCTAGCGGCGGGAGAAACACCGGGGAGCTGTTTTTT.